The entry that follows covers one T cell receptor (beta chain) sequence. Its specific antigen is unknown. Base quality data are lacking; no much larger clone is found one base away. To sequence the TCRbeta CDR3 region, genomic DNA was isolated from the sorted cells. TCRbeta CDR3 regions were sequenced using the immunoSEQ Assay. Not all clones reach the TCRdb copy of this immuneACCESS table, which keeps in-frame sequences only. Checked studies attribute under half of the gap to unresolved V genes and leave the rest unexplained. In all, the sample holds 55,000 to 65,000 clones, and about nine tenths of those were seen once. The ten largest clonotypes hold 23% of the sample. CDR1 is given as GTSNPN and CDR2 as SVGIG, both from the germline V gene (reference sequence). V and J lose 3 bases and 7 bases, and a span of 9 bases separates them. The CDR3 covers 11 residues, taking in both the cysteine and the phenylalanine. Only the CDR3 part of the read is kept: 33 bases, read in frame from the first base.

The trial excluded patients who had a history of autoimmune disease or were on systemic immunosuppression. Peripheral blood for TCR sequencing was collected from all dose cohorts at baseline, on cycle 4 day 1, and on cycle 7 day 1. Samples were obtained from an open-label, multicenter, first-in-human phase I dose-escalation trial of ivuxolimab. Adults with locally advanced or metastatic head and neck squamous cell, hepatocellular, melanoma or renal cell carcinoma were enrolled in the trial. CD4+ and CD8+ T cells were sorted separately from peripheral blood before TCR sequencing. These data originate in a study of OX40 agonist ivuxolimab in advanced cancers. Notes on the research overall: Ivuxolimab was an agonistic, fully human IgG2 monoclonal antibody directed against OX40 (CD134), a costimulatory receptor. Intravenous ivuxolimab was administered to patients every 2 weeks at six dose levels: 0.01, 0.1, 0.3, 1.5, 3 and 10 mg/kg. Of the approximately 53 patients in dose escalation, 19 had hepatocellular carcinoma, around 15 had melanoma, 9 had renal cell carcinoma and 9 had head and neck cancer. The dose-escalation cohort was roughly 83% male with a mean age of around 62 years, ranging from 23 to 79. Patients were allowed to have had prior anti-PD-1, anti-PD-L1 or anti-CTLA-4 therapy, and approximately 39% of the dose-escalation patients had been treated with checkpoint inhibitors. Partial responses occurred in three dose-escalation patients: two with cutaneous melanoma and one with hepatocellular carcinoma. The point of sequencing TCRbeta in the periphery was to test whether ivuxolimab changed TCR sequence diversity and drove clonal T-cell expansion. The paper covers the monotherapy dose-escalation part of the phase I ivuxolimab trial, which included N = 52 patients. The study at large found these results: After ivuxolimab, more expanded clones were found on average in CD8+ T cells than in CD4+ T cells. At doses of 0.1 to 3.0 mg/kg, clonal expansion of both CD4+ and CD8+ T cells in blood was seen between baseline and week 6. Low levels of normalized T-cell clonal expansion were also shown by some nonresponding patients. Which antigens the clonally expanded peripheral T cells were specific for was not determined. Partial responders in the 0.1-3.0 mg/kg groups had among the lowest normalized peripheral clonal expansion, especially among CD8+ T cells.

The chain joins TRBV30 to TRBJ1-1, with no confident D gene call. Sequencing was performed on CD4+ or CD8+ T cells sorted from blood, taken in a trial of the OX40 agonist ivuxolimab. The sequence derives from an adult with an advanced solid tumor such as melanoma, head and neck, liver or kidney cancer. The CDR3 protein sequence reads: CAWRAGSEAFF. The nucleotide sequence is TGTGCCTGGAGGGCCGGCAGTGAAGCTTTCTTT.